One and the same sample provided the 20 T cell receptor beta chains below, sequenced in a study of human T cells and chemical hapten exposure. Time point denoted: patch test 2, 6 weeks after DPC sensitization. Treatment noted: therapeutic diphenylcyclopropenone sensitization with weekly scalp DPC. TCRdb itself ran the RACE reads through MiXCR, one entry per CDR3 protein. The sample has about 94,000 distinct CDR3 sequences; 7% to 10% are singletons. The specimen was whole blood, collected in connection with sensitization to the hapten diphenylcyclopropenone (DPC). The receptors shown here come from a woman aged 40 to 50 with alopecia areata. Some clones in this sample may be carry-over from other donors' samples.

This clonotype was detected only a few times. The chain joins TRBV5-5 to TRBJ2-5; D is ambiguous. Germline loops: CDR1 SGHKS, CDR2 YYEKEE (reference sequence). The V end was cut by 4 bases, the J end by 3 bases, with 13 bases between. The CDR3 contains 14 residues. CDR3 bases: TGTGCCAGCAGCACCCACAGAATTGAAGAGACCCAGTACTTC. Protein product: CASSTHRIEETQYF. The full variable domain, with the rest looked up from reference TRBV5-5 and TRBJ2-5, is DAGVTQSPTHLIKTRGQQVTLRCSPISGHKSVSWYQQVLGQGPQFIFQYYEKEERGRGNFPDRFSARQFPNYSSELNVNALLLGDSALYLCASSTHRIEETQYFGPGTRLLVL.

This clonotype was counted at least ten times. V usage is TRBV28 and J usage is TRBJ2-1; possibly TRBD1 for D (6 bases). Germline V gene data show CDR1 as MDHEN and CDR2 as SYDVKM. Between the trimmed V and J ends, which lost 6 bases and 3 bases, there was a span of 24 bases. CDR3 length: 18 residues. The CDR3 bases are TGTGCCAGCAGCCTCGGGACACCGTCCCAGGCCTTCTACAATGAGCAGTTCTTC. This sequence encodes CASSLGTPSQAFYNEQFF.

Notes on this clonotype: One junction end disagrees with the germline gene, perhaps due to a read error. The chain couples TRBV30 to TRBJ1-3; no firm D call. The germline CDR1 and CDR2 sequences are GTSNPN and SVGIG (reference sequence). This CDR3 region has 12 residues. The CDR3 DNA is TGTGCCTGGAGTGACCCTGGAGACACCATATATTTT. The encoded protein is CAWSDPGDTIYF.

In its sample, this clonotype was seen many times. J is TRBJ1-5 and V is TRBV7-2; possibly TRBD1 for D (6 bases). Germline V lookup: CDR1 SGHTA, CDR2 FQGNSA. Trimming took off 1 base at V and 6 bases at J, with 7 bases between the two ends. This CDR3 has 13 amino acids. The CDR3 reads CASSLVRGQPQHF. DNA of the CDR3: TGTGCCAGCAGCTTAGTCAGGGGTCAGCCCCAGCATTTT.

Here the CDR3 reads CASSSTQRGYEQYF. DNA for the CDR3: TGTGCCAGCAGTTCCACCCAGCGGGGCTACGAGCAGTACTTC. This chain connects TRBV6-6 to TRBJ2-7; 7 bases are a match to TRBD2. Germline V gene lookup returns CDR1 MNHNY and CDR2 SVGAGI (reference sequence). The CDR3 is 14 amino acids. V shed 4 bases and J 3 bases; nucleotides not matched to a gene: 6.

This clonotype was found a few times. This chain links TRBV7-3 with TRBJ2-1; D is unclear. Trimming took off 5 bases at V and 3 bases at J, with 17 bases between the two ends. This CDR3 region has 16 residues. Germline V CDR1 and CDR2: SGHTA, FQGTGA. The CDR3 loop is CASSPLYPSSYNEQFF. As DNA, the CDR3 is TGTGCCAGCAGCCCGCTTTATCCTTCTAGCTACAATGAGCAGTTCTTC.

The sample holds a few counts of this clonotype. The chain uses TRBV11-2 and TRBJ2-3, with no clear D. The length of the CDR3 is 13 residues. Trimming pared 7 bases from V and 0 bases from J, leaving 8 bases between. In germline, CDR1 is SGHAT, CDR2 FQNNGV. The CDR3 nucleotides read TGTGCCAGCAACGTCGGGAGCACAGATACGCAGTATTTT. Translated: CASNVGSTDTQYF.

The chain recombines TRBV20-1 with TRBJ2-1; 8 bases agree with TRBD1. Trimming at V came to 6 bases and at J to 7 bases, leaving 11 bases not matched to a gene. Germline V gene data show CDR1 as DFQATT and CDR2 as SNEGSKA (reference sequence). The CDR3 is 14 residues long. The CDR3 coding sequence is TGCAGTGCCCCTCTTGGACAGGGACGTAATGAGCAGTTCTTC. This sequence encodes CSAPLGQGRNEQFF.

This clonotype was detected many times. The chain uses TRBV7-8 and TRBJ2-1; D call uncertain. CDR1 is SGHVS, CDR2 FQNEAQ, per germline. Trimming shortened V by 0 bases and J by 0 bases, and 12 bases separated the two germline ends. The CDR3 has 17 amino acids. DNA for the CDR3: TGTGCCAGCAGCTTAGCGGCAGACATCGTCTCCTACAATGAGCAGTTCTTC. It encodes CASSLAADIVSYNEQFF.

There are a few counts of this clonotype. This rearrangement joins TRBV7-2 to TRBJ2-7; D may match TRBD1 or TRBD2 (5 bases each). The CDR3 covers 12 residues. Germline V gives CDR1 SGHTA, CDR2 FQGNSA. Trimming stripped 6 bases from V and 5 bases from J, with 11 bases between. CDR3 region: CASRSSGHEQYF. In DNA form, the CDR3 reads TGTGCCAGCAGGTCGTCGGGGCACGAGCAGTACTTC.

The CDR3 spells CASSKYISGRGSGANVLTF. The CDR3 nucleotides are TGTGCCAGCAGTAAATACATTAGCGGGAGGGGCTCTGGGGCCAACGTCCTGACTTTC. The J gene is TRBJ2-6, the V gene TRBV6-4, with 11 bases aligning to TRBD2. Losses at the gene ends were 5 bases for V and 0 bases for J; bases not matched to a gene: 9. Germline V gene data show CDR1 as MRHNA and CDR2 as SNTAGT. The CDR3 is 19 amino acids.

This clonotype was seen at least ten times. The CDR3 DNA is TGTGCCAGCTCACCCACAGGGACTCGCAATCAGCCCCAGCATTTT. Residues: CASSPTGTRNQPQHF. This chain joins TRBV18 and TRBJ1-5; TRBD1 is a possible D gene (6 bases). This CDR3 comprises 15 residues. CDR1 is KGHSH and CDR2 is LQKENI in the germline V gene. V lost 3 bases and J 2 bases, leaving 11 bases between the germline ends.

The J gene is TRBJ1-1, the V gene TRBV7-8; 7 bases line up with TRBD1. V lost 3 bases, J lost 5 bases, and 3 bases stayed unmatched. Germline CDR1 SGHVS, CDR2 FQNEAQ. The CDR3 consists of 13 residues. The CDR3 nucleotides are TGTGCCAGCAGCTTTCAGGGGGAGACTGAAGCTTTCTTT. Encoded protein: CASSFQGETEAFF. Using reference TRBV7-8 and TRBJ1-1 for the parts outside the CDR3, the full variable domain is GAGVSQSPRYKVAKRGQDVALRCDPISGHVSLFWYQQALGQGPEFLTYFQNEAQLDKSGLPSDRFFAERPEGSVSTLKIQRTQQEDSAVYLCASSFQGETEAFFGQGTRLTVV.

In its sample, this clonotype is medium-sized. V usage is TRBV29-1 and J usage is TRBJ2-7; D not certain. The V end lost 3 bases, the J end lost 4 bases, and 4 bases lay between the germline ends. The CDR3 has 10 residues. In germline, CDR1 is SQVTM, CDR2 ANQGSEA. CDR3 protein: CSVEGYEQYF. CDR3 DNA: TGCAGCGTTGAGGGATACGAGCAGTACTTC.

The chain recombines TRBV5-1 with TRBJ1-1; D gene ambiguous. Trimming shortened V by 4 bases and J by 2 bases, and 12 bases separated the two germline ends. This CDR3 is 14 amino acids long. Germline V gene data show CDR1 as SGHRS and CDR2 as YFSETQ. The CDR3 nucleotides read TGCGCCAGCAGCATGGCCATTGAAAACACTGAAGCTTTCTTT. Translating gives CASSMAIENTEAFF.

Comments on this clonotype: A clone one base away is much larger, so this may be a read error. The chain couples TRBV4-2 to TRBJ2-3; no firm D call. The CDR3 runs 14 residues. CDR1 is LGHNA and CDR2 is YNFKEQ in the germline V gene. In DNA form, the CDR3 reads TGTGCCAGCAGCCAAGACTCTTGGGCAGATACGCGGTATTTT. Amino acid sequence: CASSQDSWADTRYF.

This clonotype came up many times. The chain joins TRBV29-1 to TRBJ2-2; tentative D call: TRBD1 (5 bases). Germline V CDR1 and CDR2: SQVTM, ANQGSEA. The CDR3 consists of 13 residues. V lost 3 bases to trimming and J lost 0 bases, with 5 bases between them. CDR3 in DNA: TGCAGCGTTGACAGGGCGAACACCGGGGAGCTGTTTTTT. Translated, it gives CSVDRANTGELFF.

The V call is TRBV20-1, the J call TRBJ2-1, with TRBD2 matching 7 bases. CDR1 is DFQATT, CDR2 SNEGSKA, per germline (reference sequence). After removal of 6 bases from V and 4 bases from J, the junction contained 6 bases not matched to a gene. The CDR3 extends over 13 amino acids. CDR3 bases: TGCAGTGCGGGAGGACTAGTTTACAATGAGCAGTTCTTC. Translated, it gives CSAGGLVYNEQFF.

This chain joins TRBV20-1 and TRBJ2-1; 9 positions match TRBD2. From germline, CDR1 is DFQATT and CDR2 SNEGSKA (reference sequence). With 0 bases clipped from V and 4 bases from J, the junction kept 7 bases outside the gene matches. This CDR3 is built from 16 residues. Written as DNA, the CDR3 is TGCAGTGCTAGAGATCCGGAGCGGGGGGAATACAATGAGCAGTTCTTC. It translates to CSARDPERGEYNEQFF.

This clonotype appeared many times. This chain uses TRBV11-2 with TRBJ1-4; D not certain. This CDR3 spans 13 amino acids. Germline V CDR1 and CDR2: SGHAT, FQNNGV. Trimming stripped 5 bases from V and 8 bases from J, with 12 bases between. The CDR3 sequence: CASSPGAREKLFF. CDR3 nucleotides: TGTGCCAGCAGCCCAGGTGCCCGGGAAAAACTGTTTTTT.